This T cell receptor beta chain stems from a study of blood T cell repertoires in COVID-19 (dated by TCRdb to the early 2020s). As for the study more broadly: Samples from collaborators originated in the United States, Italy and Spain and spanned both the acute and convalescent phases of COVID-19. The material from the prospective study consisted of cDNA or gDNA derived from T cells, B-cell-depleted T cells, or PBMCs. Subjects who had been exposed to COVID-19, were actively infected with it, or had recovered from it provided the deeply sampled blood TCRbeta repertoires that made up the dataset. The repertoires were released in a freely available public database meant as a resource for research on the immune response to SARS-CoV-2. Samples were obtained from the ongoing ImmuneRACE study (first 160 participants) and from over 1,000 subjects provided by 6 global collaborators. Sample metadata almost always included a de-identified subject ID, COVID-19 status, age in years and sex. Where available, HLA class I and class II types were obtained from metadata supplied by the sample provider rather than from assay-based typing.

The study at large found these results: The amount of clinical and demographic metadata varied by source and participant and was provided uncurated.

Its CDR3 holds 16 amino acids, cysteine through phenylalanine. Of all the DNA, just the CDR3 is kept, 48 bases in frame from base 1. V is trimmed back by 0 bases and J by 6 bases, and the junction contains 10 bases that no gene match accounts for. TCRbeta CDR3 regions were amplified from genomic DNA by means of the immunoSEQ Assay, a bias-controlled multiplex PCR. As for the authors' bioinformatics: Nucleated cell counts per sample were estimated from amplification of reference gene primers within the assay. To quantify the absolute abundance of each unique TCRbeta CDR3 rearrangement, sequence reads were collapsed and filtered. For each sample, productive Simpson clonality was calculated as the square root of Simpson's diversity index over productive rearrangements. In TCRdb, the immuneACCESS table is reduced to in-frame sequences with V and J assigned. These tables do not hold every clone; where another copy was compared, an unresolved V gene accounts for under half, and the others remain unexplained. V and J calls and clone size follow that table, whereas D and trimming were derived from the DNA. The sample table records approximately 290,000 clones; roughly 90% of these occur just once. Roughly 2.3% of the sample is taken by the ten largest.

At one collaborating source in Seattle, patients were enrolled during active infection and were followed longitudinally through the course of disease. Whole blood was collected in K2EDTA tubes by collaborating institutions according to the institutions' own protocols. For TCRbeta analysis, collaborators shipped samples in one of three forms: frozen whole blood, isolated PBMCs, or DNA extracted from either of those sample types. As regards this clone: This receptor's antigen is unknown. No much larger clone is present one base from it, and per-base qualities are unavailable.

Sequenced: peripheral blood. The sequence joins TRBV23-1 to TRBJ1-1; 7 nucleotides in the junction match TRBD1. TRBV23-1 is treated as an ORF (open reading frame) with a function not yet certain. The receptor was derived from a woman aged 25 to 39 with COVID-19, enrolled during active disease. The nucleotide sequence reads as follows: TGCGCCAGCAGTCAATCTCCACCGGGACAGAATGCTGAAGCTTTCTTT. Translated, this gives CASSQSPPGQNAEAFF.